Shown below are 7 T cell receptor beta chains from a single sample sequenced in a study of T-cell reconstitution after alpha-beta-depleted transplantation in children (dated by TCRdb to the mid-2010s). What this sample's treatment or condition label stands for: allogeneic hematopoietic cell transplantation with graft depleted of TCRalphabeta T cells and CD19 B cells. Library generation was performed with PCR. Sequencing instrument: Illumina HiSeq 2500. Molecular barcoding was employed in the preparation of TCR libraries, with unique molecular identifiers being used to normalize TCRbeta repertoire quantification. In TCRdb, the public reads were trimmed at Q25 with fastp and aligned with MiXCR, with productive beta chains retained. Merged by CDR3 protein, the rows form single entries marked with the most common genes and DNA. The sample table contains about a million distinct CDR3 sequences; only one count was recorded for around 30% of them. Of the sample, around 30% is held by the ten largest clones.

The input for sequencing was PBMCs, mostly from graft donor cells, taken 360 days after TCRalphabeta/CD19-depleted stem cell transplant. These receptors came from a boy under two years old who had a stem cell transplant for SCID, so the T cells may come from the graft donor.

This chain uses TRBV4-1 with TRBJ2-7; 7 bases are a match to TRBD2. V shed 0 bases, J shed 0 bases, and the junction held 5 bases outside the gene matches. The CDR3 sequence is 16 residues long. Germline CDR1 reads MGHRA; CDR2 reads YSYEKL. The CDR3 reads CASSQEWGGSSYEQYF. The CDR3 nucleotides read TGCGCCAGCAGCCAAGAATGGGGGGGGTCCTCCTACGAGCAGTACTTC.

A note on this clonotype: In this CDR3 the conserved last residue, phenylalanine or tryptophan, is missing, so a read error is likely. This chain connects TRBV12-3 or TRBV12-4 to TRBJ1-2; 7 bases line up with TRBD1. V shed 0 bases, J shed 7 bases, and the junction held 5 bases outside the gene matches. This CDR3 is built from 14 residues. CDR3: CASSLALAGGGYTY. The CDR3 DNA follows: TGTGCCAGCAGTTTAGCGCTGGCAGGGGGTGGCTACACCTAC.

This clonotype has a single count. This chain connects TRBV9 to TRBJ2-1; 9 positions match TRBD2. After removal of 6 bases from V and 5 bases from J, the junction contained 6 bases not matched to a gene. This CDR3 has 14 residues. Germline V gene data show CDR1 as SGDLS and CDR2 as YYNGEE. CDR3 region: CASNKRGANNEQFF. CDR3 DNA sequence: TGTGCCAGCAACAAGCGGGGGGCGAACAATGAGCAGTTCTTC.

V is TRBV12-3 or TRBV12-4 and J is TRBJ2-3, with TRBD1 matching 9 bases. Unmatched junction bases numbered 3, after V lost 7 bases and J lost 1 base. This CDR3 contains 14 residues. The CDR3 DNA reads TGTGCCAGCACCTGGACAGGGGGCACAGATACGCAGTATTTT. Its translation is CASTWTGGTDTQYF.

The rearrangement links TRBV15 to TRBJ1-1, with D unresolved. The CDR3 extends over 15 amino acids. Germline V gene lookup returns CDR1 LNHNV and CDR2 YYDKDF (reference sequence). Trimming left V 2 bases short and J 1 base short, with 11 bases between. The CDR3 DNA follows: TGTGCCACCAGCAGACCTGACTTACGGAACACTGAAGCTTTCTTT. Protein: CATSRPDLRNTEAFF.

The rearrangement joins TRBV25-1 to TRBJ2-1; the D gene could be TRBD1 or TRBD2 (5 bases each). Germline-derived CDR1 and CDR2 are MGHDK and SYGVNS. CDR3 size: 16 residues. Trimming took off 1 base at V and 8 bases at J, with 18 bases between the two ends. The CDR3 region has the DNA TGTGCCAGCAGTGAATGGGGCGGGCTAAGGACCGATGAGCAGTTCTTC. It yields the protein CASSEWGGLRTDEQFF.

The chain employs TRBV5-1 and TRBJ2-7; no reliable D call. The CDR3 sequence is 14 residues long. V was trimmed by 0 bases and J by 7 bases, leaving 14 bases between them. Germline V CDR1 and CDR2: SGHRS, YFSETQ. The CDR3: CASSLELVFDEQYF. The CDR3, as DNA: TGCGCCAGCAGCTTGGAATTGGTGTTTGATGAGCAGTACTTC.